This T cell receptor (beta chain) was sequenced during a study of monozygotic twins with inflammatory bowel disease. The CDR3 runs to 19 residues. Per germline, CDR1 SGHRS and CDR2 YFSETQ. TCRdb re-called the 5' RACE reads and catalogs CDR3 proteins one per entry, DNA excluded. This repertoire includes approximately 330,000 distinct CDR3 sequences. Sequenced input: blood. This sequence was found in a human donor with ulcerative colitis or Crohn's disease, or a healthy co-twin of an affected twin (not recorded which). The V and J genes are TRBV5-1 and TRBJ2-1; TCRdb lists TRBD2, though no DNA is available to test this call. The CDR3 is CASSLALHSGRAKGNEQFF.